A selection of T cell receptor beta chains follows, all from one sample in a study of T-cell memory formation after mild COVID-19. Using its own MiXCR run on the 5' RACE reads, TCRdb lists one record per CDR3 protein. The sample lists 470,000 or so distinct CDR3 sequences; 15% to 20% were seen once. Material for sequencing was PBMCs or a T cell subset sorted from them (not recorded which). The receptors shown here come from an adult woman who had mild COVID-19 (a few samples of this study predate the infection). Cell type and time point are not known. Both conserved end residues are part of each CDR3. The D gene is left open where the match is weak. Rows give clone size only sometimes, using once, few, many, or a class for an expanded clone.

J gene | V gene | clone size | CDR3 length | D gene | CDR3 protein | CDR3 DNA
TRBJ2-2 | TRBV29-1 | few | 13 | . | CSVVRENTGELFF | TGCAGCGTTGTTAGGGAGAACACCGGGGAGCTGTTTTTT
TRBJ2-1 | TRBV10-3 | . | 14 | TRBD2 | CAIRETSGYNEQFF | TGTGCCATCAGGGAGACTAGCGGATACAATGAGCAGTTCTTC
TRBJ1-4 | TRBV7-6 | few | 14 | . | CASSQSWEWEKLFF | TGTGCCAGCAGCCAATCTTGGGAATGGGAAAAACTGTTTTTT
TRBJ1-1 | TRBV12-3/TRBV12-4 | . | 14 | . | CASSLTRTDNEAFF | TGTGCCAGCAGCCTCACCCGCACAGACAATGAAGCTTTCTTT
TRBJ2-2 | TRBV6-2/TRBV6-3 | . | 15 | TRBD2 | CASSGLAGNTGELFF | TGTGCCAGCAGCGGACTAGCGGGAAACACCGGGGAGCTGTTTTTT
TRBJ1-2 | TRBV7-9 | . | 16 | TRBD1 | CASSLRDREPYYGYTF | TGTGCCAGCAGCTTAAGGGACAGAGAGCCTTACTATGGCTACACCTTC
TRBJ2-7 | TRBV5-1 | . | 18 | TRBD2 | CASSLWSLAGGSSYEQYF | TGCGCCAGCAGCTTGTGGTCCTTAGCGGGGGGTTCTTCCTACGAGCAGTACTTC
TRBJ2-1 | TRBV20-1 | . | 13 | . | CSASRVSYNEQFF | TGCAGTGCTAGTAGGGTATCCTACAATGAGCAGTTCTTC
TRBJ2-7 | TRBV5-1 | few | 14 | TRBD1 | CASSEGQGVDEQYF | TGCGCCAGCAGCGAGGGACAGGGGGTAGACGAGCAGTACTTC
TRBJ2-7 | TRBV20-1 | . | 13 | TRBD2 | CSARDGLVHEQYF | TGCAGTGCTAGAGACGGACTAGTTCACGAGCAGTACTTC
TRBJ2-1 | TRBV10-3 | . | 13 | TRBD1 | CAIRTGTYNEQFF | TGTGCCATTCGGACAGGGACCTACAATGAGCAGTTCTTC
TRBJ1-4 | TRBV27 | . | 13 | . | CASSRTGNEKLFF | TGTGCCAGCAGTCGGACGGGGAATGAAAAACTGTTTTTT
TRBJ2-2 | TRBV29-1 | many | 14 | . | CSVPGRSNTGELFF | TGCAGCGTTCCGGGACGGTCGAACACCGGGGAGCTGTTTTTT
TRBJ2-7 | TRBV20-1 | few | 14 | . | CSAILPLGTYEQYF | TGCAGTGCTATACTTCCCCTGGGCACTTACGAGCAGTACTTC
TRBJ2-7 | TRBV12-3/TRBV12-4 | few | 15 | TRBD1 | CASRSASGQVYEQYF | TGTGCCAGCAGGTCCGCTTCGGGACAGGTCTACGAGCAGTACTTC
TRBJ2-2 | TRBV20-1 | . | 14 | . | CSATFGAITGELFF | TGCAGTGCTACTTTTGGAGCTATAACCGGGGAGCTGTTTTTT
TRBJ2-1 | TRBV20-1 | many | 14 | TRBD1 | CSATTLDRADEQFF | TGCAGTGCTACCACTTTAGACAGGGCCGATGAGCAGTTCTTC
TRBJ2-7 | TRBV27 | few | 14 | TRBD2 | CASSWTSGTYEQYF | TGTGCCAGCAGTTGGACTAGCGGAACCTACGAGCAGTACTTC
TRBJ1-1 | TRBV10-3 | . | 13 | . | CAIKQGMNTEAFF | TGTGCCATCAAGCAGGGGATGAACACTGAAGCTTTCTTT
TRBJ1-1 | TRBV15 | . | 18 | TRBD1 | CATSSATAPGQRNTEAFF | TGTGCCACCAGCAGTGCTACCGCCCCGGGACAGAGAAACACTGAAGCTTTCTTT
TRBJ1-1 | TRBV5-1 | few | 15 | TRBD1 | CASSARTGGIAEAFF | TGCGCCAGCAGCGCCCGGACAGGGGGCATTGCTGAAGCTTTCTTT
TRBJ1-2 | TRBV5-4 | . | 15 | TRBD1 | CASRRGQGANYGYTF | TGTGCCAGCAGAAGAGGACAGGGGGCGAACTATGGCTACACCTTC
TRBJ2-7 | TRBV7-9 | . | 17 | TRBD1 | CASSLRRGQGFSYEQYF | TGTGCCAGCAGCCTGCGGAGAGGACAGGGGTTCTCCTACGAGCAGTACTTC
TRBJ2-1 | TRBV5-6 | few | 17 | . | CASSWKTQGGYNNEQFF | TGTGCCAGCAGCTGGAAAACACAGGGGGGGTATAACAATGAGCAGTTCTTC
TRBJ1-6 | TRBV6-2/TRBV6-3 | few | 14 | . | CASSYLQGSSPLHF | TGTGCCAGCAGTTATTTACAGGGAAGTTCACCCCTCCACTTT
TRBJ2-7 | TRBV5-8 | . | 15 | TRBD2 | CASSPGTSRGYEQYF | TGTGCCAGCAGCCCAGGGACTAGCAGGGGGTACGAGCAGTACTTC
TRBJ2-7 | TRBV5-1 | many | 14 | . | CASSLALSSYEQYF | TGCGCCAGCAGCTTGGCGCTGTCTTCCTACGAGCAGTACTTC
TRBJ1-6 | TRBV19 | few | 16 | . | CASTLFWDQGNSPLHF | TGTGCCAGTACCCTATTCTGGGACCAGGGGAATTCACCCCTCCACTTT
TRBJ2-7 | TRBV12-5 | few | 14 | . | CASGLVSGGSEQYF | TGTGCTAGTGGTTTGGTATCCGGGGGCTCCGAGCAGTACTTC
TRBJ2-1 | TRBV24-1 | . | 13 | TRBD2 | CATSVLAGNEQFF | TGTGCCACCAGTGTCCTAGCGGGCAATGAGCAGTTCTTC
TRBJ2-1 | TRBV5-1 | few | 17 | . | CASSVGLRASSYNEQFF | TGCGCCAGCAGCGTCGGACTTCGTGCGAGCTCCTACAATGAGCAGTTCTTC